This TCR beta chain was found in a study of T cells in Graves' hyperthyroidism and ophthalmopathy. The table lists this clonotype with many counts. Researchers took RNA transcripts and amplified the TCR beta CDR3 regions from them. HTBI primers were used for first-round RT-PCR of the TCR CDR3. One entry per CDR3 protein, called by TCRdb with MiXCR from the multiplex PCR reads. The sample holds hundreds of thousands of distinct CDR3 sequences, 15% to 20% seen once. In germline, CDR1 is GTSNPN, CDR2 SVGIG (reference sequence). Germline trimming cut 0 bases from V and 5 bases from J; bases unmatched to any gene: 3. The CDR3 runs 13 residues. Each patient was aged 18 to 65 and had newly diagnosed hyperthyroidism of under 2 months' duration.

The chain couples TRBV30 to TRBJ1-1; the match to TRBD1 covers 7 bases. The source material was blood. This clonotype was obtained from a woman aged 30 to 39 with Graves' hyperthyroidism. In DNA, the CDR3 is TGTGCCTGGAGTGTACAGGGGCTGACTGAAGCTTTCTTT. It specifies CAWSVQGLTEAFF.